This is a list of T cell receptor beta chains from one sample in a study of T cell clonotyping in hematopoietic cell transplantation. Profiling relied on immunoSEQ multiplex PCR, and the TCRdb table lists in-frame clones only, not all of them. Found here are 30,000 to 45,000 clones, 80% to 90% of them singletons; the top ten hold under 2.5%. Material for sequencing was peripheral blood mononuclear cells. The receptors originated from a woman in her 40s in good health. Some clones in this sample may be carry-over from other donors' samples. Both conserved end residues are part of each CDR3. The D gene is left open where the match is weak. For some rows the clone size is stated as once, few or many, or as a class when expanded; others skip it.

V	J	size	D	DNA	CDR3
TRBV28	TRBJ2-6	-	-	TGTGCCAGCACCGCAGGGGCTCACTCTGGGGCCAACGTCCTGACTTTC	CASTAGAHSGANVLTF
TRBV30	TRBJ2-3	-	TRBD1	TGTGCCTGGACGACAGGGGGCGCAGATACGCAGTATTTT	CAWTTGGADTQYF
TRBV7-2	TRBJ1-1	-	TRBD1	TGTGCCAGCAGCCCCACAGGGGAATCGTGGAAGTCCACTGAAGCTTTCTTT	CASSPTGESWKSTEAFF
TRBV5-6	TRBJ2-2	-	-	TGTGCCAGCAGCTTGGTCCACCCCGGGGAGCTGTTTTTT	CASSLVHPGELFF
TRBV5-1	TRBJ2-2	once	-	TGCGCCAGCAGCCTGGGACTGAACCCGAACACCGGGGAGCTGTTTTTT	CASSLGLNPNTGELFF
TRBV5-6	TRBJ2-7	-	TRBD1	TGTGCCAGCAGCTTCCAAGGGACAGCATATGGCGAGCAGTACTTC	CASSFQGTAYGEQYF
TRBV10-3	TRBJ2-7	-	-	TGTGCCATCAGTGAGGGGCGGGACTACGAGCAGTACTTC	CAISEGRDYEQYF
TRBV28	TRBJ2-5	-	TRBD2	TGTGCCAGCAGTTTCCTGACTAGCGGGGGGGAGACCCAGTACTTC	CASSFLTSGGETQYF
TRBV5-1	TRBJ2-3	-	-	TGCGCCAGCAGCTTGGAGCCGGCGCCCGATACGCAGTATTTT	CASSLEPAPDTQYF
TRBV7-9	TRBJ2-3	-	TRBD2	TGTGCCAGCAGCTGGCTAGCGGGAGGGCCGACAGATACGCAGTATTTT	CASSWLAGGPTDTQYF
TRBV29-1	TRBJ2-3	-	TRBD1	TGCAGCGTTGAAAGGACAGGCCGCGTGGATACGCAGTATTTT	CSVERTGRVDTQYF
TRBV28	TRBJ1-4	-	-	TGTGCCAGCACCCGAAGGGTCCCCCCAACTAATGAAAAACTGTTTTTT	CASTRRVPPTNEKLFF
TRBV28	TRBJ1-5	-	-	TGTGCCAGCGGACTCAATCAGCCCCAGCATTTT	CASGLNQPQHF
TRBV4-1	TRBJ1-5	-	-	TGCGCCAGCAGCCAAGAGTCCTCGGGTGGAAATCAGCCCCAGCATTTT	CASSQESSGGNQPQHF
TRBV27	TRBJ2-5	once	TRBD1	TGTGCCAGCAGGGGGACAGGAATGGCCCAAGAGACCCAGTACTTC	CASRGTGMAQETQYF
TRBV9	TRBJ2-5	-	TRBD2	TGTGCCAGCAGCGCGGGACTAGCGGGAGGTGGGGAGACCCAGTACTTC	CASSAGLAGGGETQYF
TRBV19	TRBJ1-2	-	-	TGTGCCAGTATGGGGGAGTTCGTGGGTGGCTACACCTTC	CASMGEFVGGYTF
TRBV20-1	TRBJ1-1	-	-	TGCAGTGGACAGGTCCGCGCTGAAGCTTTCTTT	CSGQVRAEAFF
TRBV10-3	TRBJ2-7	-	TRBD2	TGTGCCATCAGTACCGGGACTAGCGGGACGTCCTACGAGCAGTACTTC	CAISTGTSGTSYEQYF
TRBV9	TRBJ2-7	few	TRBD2	TGTGCCAGCAGCCCTCAAGCGGGAGTGCACTCCTACGAGCAGTACTTC	CASSPQAGVHSYEQYF
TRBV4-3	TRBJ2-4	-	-	TGCGCCAGCAGCCAGACCCCGGGGACTGGGGGCGCCAAAAACATTCAGTACTTC	CASSQTPGTGGAKNIQYF
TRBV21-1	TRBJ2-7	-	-	TGTGCCAGCATTCTAGCGGGAGCGGCCTGGGGGGGCGAGCAGTACTTC	CASILAGAAWGGEQYF
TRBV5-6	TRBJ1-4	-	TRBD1	TGTGCCAGCAGCTCAGGGGGCGGGGGGAATGAAAAACTGTTTTTT	CASSSGGGGNEKLFF
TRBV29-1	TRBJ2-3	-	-	TGCAGCGTTCGCCAAGATACGCAGTATTTT	CSVRQDTQYF
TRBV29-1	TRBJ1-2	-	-	TGCAGCGTATCCAGGTTACTTGTTTGGGGCTACACCTTC	CSVSRLLVWGYTF
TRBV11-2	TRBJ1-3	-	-	TGTGCCAGCAGCTTAGCTAGGGTATACTCTGGAAACACCATATATTTT	CASSLARVYSGNTIYF
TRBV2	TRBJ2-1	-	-	TGTGCCAGCAAAGTCCTAGGGGATGAGCAGTTCTTC	CASKVLGDEQFF
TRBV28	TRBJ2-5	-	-	TGTGCCAGCAGTTTGGGGGGGGCAGGGGAAGAGACCCAGTACTTC	CASSLGGAGEETQYF
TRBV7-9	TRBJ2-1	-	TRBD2	TGTGCCAGCAGCTTAGGGGGACTAGCGGGAGGGGCGGAGCAGTTCTTC	CASSLGGLAGGAEQFF
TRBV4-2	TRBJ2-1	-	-	TGTGCCAGCAGCCAAAATGGGGGCTCCTACAATGAGCAGTTCTTC	CASSQNGGSYNEQFF
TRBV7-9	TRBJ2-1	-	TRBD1	TGTGCCAGCAGCTTAGGACAGGGGTCGGGTGAGCAGTTCTTC	CASSLGQGSGEQFF
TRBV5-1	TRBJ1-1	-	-	TGCGCCAGCAGCCAGGAACCCGGGCCTGGCATGAACACTGAAGCTTTCTTT	CASSQEPGPGMNTEAFF
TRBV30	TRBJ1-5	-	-	TGTGCCTGGAGCGATGGAACAGAGCACAATCAGCCCCAGCATTTT	CAWSDGTEHNQPQHF
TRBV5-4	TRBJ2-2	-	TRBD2	TGTGCCAGCAGCTTGGAGCTAGCGGGGACCGGGGAGCTGTTTTTT	CASSLELAGTGELFF
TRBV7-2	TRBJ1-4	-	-	TGTGCCAGCAGCGCCGACAGTAATAATGAAAAACTGTTTTTT	CASSADSNNEKLFF
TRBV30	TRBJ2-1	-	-	TGTGCCTGCGGGAGCCCAGTGGATGAGCAGTTCTTC	CACGSPVDEQFF
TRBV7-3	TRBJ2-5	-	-	TGTGCCAGCAGCCCTGGGACGAGCAGACAAGAGACCCAGTACTTC	CASSPGTSRQETQYF
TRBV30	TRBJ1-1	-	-	TGTGCCTGGAGTCAAGGCAACACTGAAGCTTTCTTT	CAWSQGNTEAFF
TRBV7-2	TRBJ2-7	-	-	TGTGCCAGCAGCTTCTGGGCCTACGAGCAGTACTTC	CASSFWAYEQYF
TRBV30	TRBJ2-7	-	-	TGTGCCTGGAGTGTACTAATCGGATACAAAAGGGAACTACGTAGGAACTTC	CAWSVLIGYKRELRRNF
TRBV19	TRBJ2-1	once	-	TGTGCCAGTAGGACAGGCGTGAGCTACAATGAGCAGTTCTTC	CASRTGVSYNEQFF
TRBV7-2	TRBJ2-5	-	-	TGTGCCAGCAGCTTCGTGAAGGGCAGGGAGACCCAGTACTTC	CASSFVKGRETQYF
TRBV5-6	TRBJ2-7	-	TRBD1	TGTGCCAGCAGCGAGGGACAGGGGTTCTACGAGCAGTACTTC	CASSEGQGFYEQYF
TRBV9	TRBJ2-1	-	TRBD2	TGTGCCAGCAGCCCAGTGGCTAGCGGACTCTACAATGAGCAGTTCTTC	CASSPVASGLYNEQFF
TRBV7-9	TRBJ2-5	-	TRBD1	TGTGCCAGCAGCTTAGGGACAGGGCAAGAGACCCAGTACTTC	CASSLGTGQETQYF
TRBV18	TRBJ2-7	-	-	TGTGCCAGCTCAGACCGGGGCTCCTACGAGCAGTACTTC	CASSDRGSYEQYF